This TCR beta chain is drawn from a study of cytomegalovirus exposure and HLA in healthy donors. This clone came up once. Antigen unknown. Study outcomes and limitations: TRBV6-2, TRBV6-3 and some other V segments were unresolvable in 87-base-pair reads. Most of the TCR beta V segments (in an earlier analysis) were productive either about 87% or about 30% of the time.

The PCR was carried out with 60 Vbeta primers and 13 Jbeta primers. Assay: immunoSEQ multiplex PCR; the TCRdb copy retains only in-frame clones and omits some. The sample gives about 140,000 clones, about three quarters of which show up once; approximately 1.8% is in the top ten. The CDR3 has 15 residues. V was shortened by 0 bases and J by 4 bases, with 13 bases between the two germline ends. Germline V gene data show CDR1 as LNHDA and CDR2 as SQIVND (reference sequence). The rearrangement links TRBV19 to TRBJ2-7; TRBD2 might be the D (5 bases). The TCR originated in a man aged 35 to 55 in good health and CMV-seronegative. The sample taken for sequencing was PBMCs. The CDR3 region is CASSIDSSVGYEQYF. The CDR3 coding sequence is TGTGCCAGTAGTATAGATAGTAGCGTGGGATACGAGCAGTACTTC.